This record looks at one T cell receptor beta chain sequence and its context. Its cognate antigen has yet to be identified. Per-base quality was not reported, and no clone a single base away is much larger than it. The data were taken from a study of blood T cell repertoires in COVID-19 (dated by TCRdb to between 2020 and 2021). Broadly, across the study: The collaborator samples originated in the United States, Italy and Spain and spanned the acute and convalescent phases of COVID-19. Where available, HLA class I and class II types were taken from metadata supplied by the sample provider and were not determined by assay-based typing. The repertoires were released in a freely available public database meant as a resource for research on the immune response to SARS-CoV-2. Deeply sampled blood TCRbeta repertoires from subjects exposed to, actively infected with, or recovered from COVID-19 were included in the dataset. The sample metadata nearly always contained a de-identified subject ID, COVID-19 status, age in years and sex. The samples were drawn from two sources: the first 160 participants of the ongoing ImmuneRACE study, and about 1,300 subjects contributed by 6 global collaborators. The material from the prospective study consisted of cDNA or gDNA derived from T cells, B-cell-depleted T cells, or PBMCs. What the authors observed across the whole study: The quantity of clinical and demographic metadata differed by source and by participant and was supplied without curation.

Looking up the germline V gene (reference sequence) yields CDR1 GTSNPN and CDR2 SVGIG. From its cysteine to its phenylalanine, the CDR3 spans 14 amino acids. This entry keeps only the CDR3 DNA: 42 bases, framed from base 1. Deletion took 1 base off V and 0 bases off J, with a span of 9 bases between the germline ends. The immunoSEQ Assay, a bias-controlled multiplex PCR, was used to amplify TCRbeta CDR3 regions from genomic DNA. Regarding the original processing steps: Nucleated cell counts per sample were estimated from amplification of reference gene primers within the assay. Sequence reads were collapsed and filtered to measure the absolute abundance of every unique TCRbeta CDR3 rearrangement. For each sample, productive Simpson clonality was calculated by taking the square root of Simpson's diversity index across productive rearrangements. In TCRdb, the immuneACCESS table is reduced to in-frame sequences with V and J assigned. These tables do not hold every clone; where another copy was compared, an unresolved V gene accounts for under half, and the others remain unexplained. Clone size and V and J calls were adopted from that table, with D and trimming inferred from the DNA. Across this sample there are 68,000 or so clones, with about 86% seen only once. The biggest ten clones account for approximately 3.7% of the sample.

Whole blood was collected in K2EDTA tubes by collaborating institutions according to the institutions' own protocols. For TCRbeta analysis, collaborators shipped samples in one of three forms: frozen whole blood, isolated PBMCs, or DNA extracted from either of those sample types. The rearrangement joined TRBV30 to TRBJ1-1; TRBD1 might be the D gene, on 5 matching bases. This receptor was taken from a man aged 50 to 60 with acute or convalescent COVID-19. Sample: peripheral blood. The sequenced DNA: TGTGCCTGGAGTGAGACAGTGATGAACACTGAAGCTTTCTTT. Its protein reads: CAWSETVMNTEAFF.